This TCR beta chain is from a study of regulatory T cells in long-lasting Graves disease. General observations from the study: Results may be inaccurate due to the small sample size.

Noted time point: newly diagnosed GD, antithyroid drugs for less than 3 months. RNA from PBMCs was the source of the TCR library. To make TCR beta libraries, researchers used iRepertoire HTBI primers and Arm-PCR of CDR3 regions. Using its own MiXCR run on the multiplex PCR reads, TCRdb lists one record per CDR3 protein. The sample records a few hundred thousand distinct CDR3 sequences, 12% being singletons. The length of the CDR3 is 13 residues. Deletions cut 5 bases from V and 3 bases from J, with 10 bases between. Germline CDR1 and CDR2: KGHSH and LQKENI. This clonotype was counted at least ten times. No antigen is known for it. This same sample was also taken into another study, of T cells in Graves' hyperthyroidism and ophthalmopathy.

The J gene is TRBJ1-1, the V gene TRBV18; D remains ambiguous. This clonotype originated in a woman in her late teens or twenties with Graves disease. Material: peripheral blood mononuclear cells (PBMCs), obtained at new diagnosis, from a patient treated with antithyroid drugs. The CDR3 loop reads CASSKGRDTEAFF. DNA of the CDR3: TGTGCCAGCTCAAAGGGCCGGGACACTGAAGCTTTCTTT.